This T cell receptor (beta chain) was sequenced in a study of PD-1 blockade in classical Hodgkin lymphoma. For this clone: Its antigen remains unidentified.

The repertoire was sequenced with immunoSEQ multiplex PCR; TCRdb's copy has only in-frame clones and lacks some. The table lists approximately 25,000 clones, roughly 84% of them singletons. Germline CDR1 is MNHEY and CDR2 is SVGAGI. V was trimmed by 0 bases and J by 0 bases, leaving 7 bases between them. CDR3 size: 15 residues. Each patient experienced a relapse that followed autologous stem cell transplantation, and brentuximab vedotin exposure varied. Purification of CD4+ T cells from thawed PBMCs was performed via magnetic negative selection. Study-wide points: The diversity seen at baseline in complete responders resembled that of newly diagnosed patients.

The gene calls are TRBV6-5 and TRBJ2-3, with D uncertain. The sequence was collected from a human donor with classical Hodgkin lymphoma. The sequencing used CD4+ T cells from blood, collected at baseline. Here the CDR3 reads CASSYSWVSTDTQYF. The CDR3 DNA reads TGTGCCAGCAGTTACTCATGGGTCAGCACAGATACGCAGTATTTT.